A single sample gave rise to the 15 T cell receptor beta chains below, sequenced in a study of post-analysis software for immune sequencing data. Findings and caveats of the study: Higher frequency in patients than in controls was seen for several TRBV segments, with TRBV5-6, TRBV5-1 and TRBV20-1 among them.

These receptors are not linked to any known antigen. Unique molecular identifiers featured in each of the TCR beta cDNA libraries. Via MiXCR, TCRdb re-called the PCR reads, giving one row per CDR3 protein. The sample lists more than 350,000 distinct CDR3 sequences; approximately 42% were seen once. Sequenced sample: blood. These receptors were taken from a girl aged 2-10 years with multiple sclerosis.

V usage is TRBV7-2 and J usage is TRBJ1-2, with D possibly being TRBD1 (5 bases). The ends were cut back, 1 base at V and 9 bases at J, with 18 bases in the middle. Looked up from germline, CDR1 is SGHTA and CDR2 is FQGNSA. The CDR3 spans 15 residues. The CDR3 sequence is CASSLDGALDGSYTF. The CDR3, as DNA: TGTGCCAGCAGCTTAGATGGGGCCTTAGACGGTAGCTACACCTTC.

The V and J genes are TRBV5-1 and TRBJ1-1, with D unclear. This CDR3 has 14 residues. From germline, CDR1 is SGHRS and CDR2 YFSETQ. Trimming took off 0 bases at V and 1 base at J, with 7 bases between the two ends. The CDR3 sequence is CASSLATPNTEAFF. The CDR3 nucleotides are TGCGCCAGCAGCTTGGCCACGCCGAACACTGAAGCTTTCTTT.

The chain couples TRBV2 to TRBJ1-5, with D hard to call. CDR3 length: 15 residues. Between the trimmed V and J ends, which lost 4 bases and 4 bases, there was a span of 14 bases. Per germline, CDR1 SNHLY and CDR2 FYNNEI. DNA of the CDR3: TGTGCCAGCAGTGTGGCTCGGCAGAATAATCAGCCCCAGCATTTT. Protein sequence: CASSVARQNNQPQHF.

V is TRBV7-6 and J is TRBJ2-7, with D tentatively TRBD2 (6 bases). The CDR3 has 14 amino acids. Germline V CDR1 and CDR2: SGHVS, FNYEAQ. The V end was cut by 10 bases, the J end by 1 base, with 17 bases between. The CDR3 sequence: CAIPLGGSSYEQYF. The CDR3 bases are TGTGCCATCCCATTGGGGGGTAGTTCCTACGAGCAGTACTTC.

The chain joins TRBV6-5 to TRBJ2-1; 10 nucleotides agree with TRBD2. The CDR3 is 13 amino acids. CDR1 is MNHEY, CDR2 SVGAGI, per germline. Trimming at V came to 5 bases and at J to 8 bases, leaving 3 bases not matched to a gene. The CDR3, as DNA: TGTGCCAGCAGTGGGCTAGCGGGAGATGAGCAGTTCTTC. Translated: CASSGLAGDEQFF.

The chain links TRBV5-8 to TRBJ2-7; no firm D call. Trimming removed 1 base at V and 2 bases at J, with 4 bases between. The germline V gene has CDR1 SGHTS and CDR2 YDEGEE. The CDR3 covers 12 residues. This CDR3 reads CASSLIAYEQYF. In DNA, the CDR3 is TGTGCCAGCAGCTTGATAGCCTACGAGCAGTACTTC. The variable domain in full, with the rest retrieved from reference TRBV5-8 and TRBJ2-7, is EAGVTQSPTHLIKTRGQQATLRCSPISGHTSVYWYQQALGLGLQFLLWYDEGEERNRGNFPPRFSGRQFPNYSSELNVNALELEDSALYLCASSLIAYEQYFGPGTRLTVT.

The chain joins TRBV10-3 to TRBJ2-1, with unresolved D. The CDR3 is 17 residues long. Germline CDR1 is ENHRY and CDR2 is SYGVKD. V was pared by 0 bases and J by 5 bases, with 17 bases between. The CDR3 is CAISESLLIAKDNEQFF. DNA for the CDR3: TGTGCCATCAGTGAGTCGTTACTCATCGCGAAGGACAATGAGCAGTTCTTC.

J is TRBJ2-7 and V is TRBV27, with D possibly called TRBD1 or TRBD2 (5 bases each). The CDR3 consists of 13 residues. The germline CDR1 and CDR2 sequences are MNHEY and SMNVEV (reference sequence). Trimming took 2 bases from V and 4 from J, leaving 9 bases between them. Written as DNA, the CDR3 is TGTGCCAGCAGTTTAATGGGGGAGTACGAGCAGTACTTC. Translation gives CASSLMGEYEQYF.

The J gene is TRBJ2-7, the V gene TRBV6-6, with a tentative D call TRBD1 (5 bases). Germline loops: CDR1 MNHNY, CDR2 SVGAGI (reference sequence). CDR3 length: 13 amino acids. V was trimmed by 3 bases and J by 10 bases, leaving 16 bases between them. The CDR3 region is CASSYMTAKAQYF. The CDR3, as DNA: TGTGCCAGCAGTTATATGACAGCTAAAGCTCAGTACTTC.

The rearrangement links TRBV12-3 or TRBV12-4 to TRBJ1-5; no clear D gene. The CDR3 is 14 residues long. Trimming removed 1 base at V and 4 bases at J, with 8 bases between. This chain's CDR3 is CASSLEARNQPQHF. The CDR3 DNA reads as TGTGCCAGCAGTTTAGAGGCGCGGAATCAGCCCCAGCATTTT.

The V gene is TRBV14, the J gene TRBJ2-1; TRBD2 aligns across 11 bases. CDR1 SGHDN and CDR2 FVKESK come from the germline V gene. This CDR3 is 17 amino acids long. V shed 1 base, J shed 8 bases, and the junction held 10 bases outside the gene matches. The CDR3 DNA sequence: TGTGCCAGCAGCCAAGGTCCGACTAGCGGGAAGATCTATGAGCAGTTCTTC. It specifies CASSQGPTSGKIYEQFF.

This clonotype turned up a few times. V gene TRBV6-2 or TRBV6-3 combines with J gene TRBJ1-2, with D possibly TRBD1 on 5 matching bases. CDR1 is MNHEY, CDR2 SVGEGT, per germline. V was pared by 5 bases and J by 4 bases, with 17 bases between. The CDR3 has 15 residues. The CDR3 region has the DNA TGTGCCAGCAGTCCACGACAGAGAATCATCTATGGCTACACCTTC. Its translation: CASSPRQRIIYGYTF.

This sequence joins TRBV28 and TRBJ1-2, with a tentative D call TRBD1 (5 bases). Germline V gene sequence: CDR1 MDHEN, CDR2 SYDVKM. This CDR3 is built from 11 residues. Deletions cut 8 bases from V and 8 bases from J, with 12 bases between. CDR3 coding DNA: TGTGCCAGCGGATCAGGGTACGGCTACACCTTC. Translated, it gives CASGSGYGYTF.

V is TRBV15 and J is TRBJ2-1, with TRBD1 as a possible D gene (5 bases). CDR3 length: 13 amino acids. Between the trimmed V and J ends, which lost 5 bases and 6 bases, there was a span of 11 bases. Germline V gene sequence: CDR1 LNHNV, CDR2 YYDKDF (reference sequence). For the CDR3, the DNA is TGTGCCACCAGCTATACAGGTAGCAATGAGCAGTTCTTC. Its translation is CATSYTGSNEQFF.

This clonotype has only a few counts. The DNA for the CDR3 is TGCAGCCCGAAGGGCTTCACAGATACGCAGTATTTT. Translating gives CSPKGFTDTQYF. The chain joins TRBV20-1 to TRBJ2-3; D gene unclear. The CDR3 is made up of 12 amino acids. Germline V CDR1 and CDR2: DFQATT, SNEGSKA (reference sequence).